This record looks at one T cell receptor (beta chain) sequence and its context. Germline V gene sequence: CDR1 MNHEY, CDR2 SMNVEV (reference sequence). V was cut by 5 bases and J by 4 bases, with 21 bases left in between. The CDR3 is 17 amino acids. The sample belongs to a study of blood T cell repertoires in COVID-19. About the research overall: There were acute and convalescent COVID-19 samples, and they came from the United States, Italy and Spain. T cells, B-cell-depleted T cells, or PBMCs provided the cDNA or gDNA that served as material.

Living in under 30 US areas, the participants were between 18 and 89 years of age. Allocation to cohorts depended on clinical history reported by the participants. The protocol was immunoSEQ multiplex PCR, while the TCRdb copy is restricted to in-frame clones and leaves out a portion. This sample has 200,000 to 250,000 clones, with 70% to 85% found just once. The receptor's source is an older woman who had recovered from COVID-19. The J gene is TRBJ2-1, the V gene TRBV27, with D perhaps TRBD1 (5 bases). The sequencing input was PBMCs or T cells enriched from blood (not recorded which). In DNA, the CDR3 is TGTGCCAGCAGTATTACTGGGGCGGCCTCTGGGTACAATGAGCAGTTCTTC. Its translation: CASSITGAASGYNEQFF.